One sample yielded the 12 T cell receptor beta chains listed below, sequenced in a study of cytomegalovirus exposure and HLA in healthy donors (dated by TCRdb to about 2017). Receptors were amplified or captured by the immunoSEQ multiplex PCR assay. For the multiplex PCR, a mixture combining 60 forward primers for TCR Vbeta segments and 13 reverse primers for TCR Jbeta segments was used. Not all clones reach the TCRdb copy of this immuneACCESS table, which keeps in-frame sequences only. Checked studies attribute under half of the gap to unresolved V genes and leave the rest unexplained. This sample comprises around 150,000 clones, approximately 80% of them detected only once. Jointly, the top ten make up under 2% of the sample. Sequences were obtained from PBMCs. The receptor source for this set is a woman between 18 and 30 years old in good health and CMV-seronegative.

The V gene is TRBV30, the J gene TRBJ2-5, with 8 bases that match TRBD1. The J call may be faulty, since TRBJ2-7 better matches the DNA end. CDR3 length: 15 residues. Germline V lookup: CDR1 GTSNPN, CDR2 SVGIG (reference sequence). CDR3 in amino acids: CAWSVLDRDAYEQYF. The CDR3 nucleotides read TGTGCCTGGAGTGTATTGGACAGGGACGCCTACGAGCAGTACTTC.

The rearrangement uses TRBV2 and TRBJ2-2; 12 nucleotides align to TRBD2. CDR1 is SNHLY and CDR2 is FYNNEI in the germline V gene. CDR3 length: 17 residues. The J segment lost 5 bases and the V segment lost 0 bases, leaving 4 bases of the junction unmatched. DNA of the CDR3: TGTGCCAGCAGTGAAGCGAGTCTAGCGGGGGGGACCGGGGAGCTGTTTTTT. Protein product: CASSEASLAGGTGELFF.

This chain connects TRBV19 to TRBJ1-2; D is undetermined. This CDR3 region has 14 residues. Germline CDR1 LNHDA, CDR2 SQIVND (reference sequence). V gave up 7 bases and J gave up 1 base, with 13 bases separating them. The CDR3 DNA sequence: TGTGCCAGTACCCAAGGAGGGTTTAACTATGGCTACACCTTC. Protein product: CASTQGGFNYGYTF.

This chain connects TRBV6-1 to TRBJ1-2; D gene unclear. The CDR3 consists of 15 residues. CDR1 is MNHNS and CDR2 is SASEGT in the germline V gene. V lost 8 bases to trimming and J lost 5 bases, with 21 bases between them. CDR3 sequence reads: CASAQGRAQAYGYTF. The CDR3 nucleotides read TGTGCCAGCGCCCAAGGGAGGGCCCAAGCTTATGGCTACACCTTC.

A note on this clone: The sample has other DNA sequences that encode this CDR3 too. The chain recombines TRBV18 with TRBJ1-5, with D maybe TRBD1 (6 bases). This CDR3 contains 15 residues. The germline gives CDR1 KGHSH, CDR2 LQKENI. V gave up 0 bases and J gave up 10 bases, with 16 bases separating them. CDR3 coding DNA: TGTGCCAGCTCACCACCGCCAGGGGCGGGCCAACCCCAGCATTTT. Its translation is CASSPPPGAGQPQHF.

The chain employs TRBV11-2 and TRBJ1-1, with D perhaps TRBD1 (5 bases). The CDR3 covers 17 residues. V was cut by 2 bases and J by 3 bases, with 19 bases left in between. Per the germline V gene, CDR1 is SGHAT and CDR2 is FQNNGV. CDR3 bases: TGTGCCAGCAGCTTAATCGCCCCTCGGGGGGAGGACACTGAAGCTTTCTTT. This gives the protein CASSLIAPRGEDTEAFF.

The rearrangement joins TRBV6-5 to TRBJ1-1; 8 bases match TRBD1. The CDR3 has 13 amino acids. Germline CDR1 and CDR2: MNHEY and SVGAGI. V shed 6 bases, J shed 6 bases, and the junction held 6 bases outside the gene matches. CDR3 in DNA: TGTGCCAGCAGGGGGACAGGAGGTGCTGAAGCTTTCTTT. Translation: CASRGTGGAEAFF.

The chain employs TRBV5-1 and TRBJ1-2; 9 bases line up with TRBD1. CDR3 length: 15 amino acids. V was pared by 5 bases and J by 2 bases, with 7 bases of the junction left unmatched. Germline CDR1 is SGHRS and CDR2 is YFSETQ. CDR3 protein: CASSSSTGGNYGYTF. The CDR3 region has the DNA TGCGCCAGCAGTTCCTCAACAGGGGGCAACTATGGCTACACCTTC.

A few counts support this clone. The chain recombines TRBV7-7 with TRBJ2-2; perhaps TRBD1 as D (6 bases). The CDR3 length is 14 residues. Trimming removed 4 bases from V and 7 bases from J, with 13 bases in between. CDR1 is SSHAT and CDR2 is FNYEAQ in the germline V gene (reference sequence). CDR3 in amino acids: CASSSNRAGGELFF. The CDR3 DNA reads TGTGCCAGCAGCTCAAACAGGGCGGGCGGGGAGCTGTTTTTT.

The rearrangement uses TRBV7-2 and TRBJ1-5; D ambiguous. Between the trimmed V and J ends, which lost 1 base and 4 bases, there was a span of 11 bases. In germline, CDR1 is SGHTA, CDR2 FQGNSA. The CDR3 contains 15 residues. CDR3 in amino acids: CASSLGLTSNQPQHF. CDR3 sequence (DNA): TGTGCCAGCAGCTTAGGTCTGACATCTAATCAGCCCCAGCATTTT.

The V call is TRBV18, the J call TRBJ2-1; tentatively, D is TRBD2 (5 bases). V lost 3 bases, J lost 4 bases, and 13 bases lay in between. CDR3 length: 15 amino acids. Per the germline V gene, CDR1 is KGHSH and CDR2 is LQKENI. DNA for the CDR3: TGTGCCAGCTCACCCGGACTGGCGAATTACAATGAGCAGTTCTTC. Protein product: CASSPGLANYNEQFF.

The chain has TRBV7-9 and TRBJ2-7; D might be TRBD2 (5 bases). The V and J ends lost 3 bases and 2 bases respectively, with 8 bases between them. CDR3 length: 13 residues. Germline CDR1 and CDR2: SEHNR and FQNEAQ (reference sequence). DNA of the CDR3: TGTGCCAGCAGCTTGGCCGGGACCTACGAGCAGTACTTC. Encoded protein: CASSLAGTYEQYF.